Relative to its sample, the clone carrying this TCR beta chain is medium-sized. The target antigen is unknown. Indicated time point: sample taken at primary tumor resection. Just over 70 TRACERx patients with early, untreated non-small cell lung cancer donated samples. In each case, whole RNA from tumor, nontumor lung or frozen PBMC was sequenced unsorted. The source of the sample is a study of spatial heterogeneity in lung cancer. Whole-study context: Detection of beta-chain sequences consistently exceeded that of alpha-chain sequences. General study findings and limits: Alpha chains reached an estimated coverage of roughly 7% of tumor T cells, and beta chains approximately 13%. In tumors, expanded intratumoral alpha and beta TCR counts tracked mutation counts.

TCRdb recomputed calls from the 5' RACE reads with MiXCR, one row per CDR3 protein. The table includes about 10,000 distinct CDR3 sequences, 10% to 15% detected once. CDR1 and CDR2 (germline): SGHAT, FQNNGV. The V gene lost 2 bases and the J gene lost 4 bases, with 15 bases spanning the gap. The CDR3 is made up of 15 amino acids. The sequence was collected from a female donor with early-stage non-small cell lung cancer. Sequenced here: lung tumor tissue, sampled at surgery. This chain joins TRBV11-2 and TRBJ2-7, with a weak D call TRBD2 (5 bases). CDR3 region: CASSLSGLAGYEQYF. The CDR3 DNA follows: TGTGCCAGCAGCTTATCTGGACTTGCTGGGTACGAGCAGTACTTC.